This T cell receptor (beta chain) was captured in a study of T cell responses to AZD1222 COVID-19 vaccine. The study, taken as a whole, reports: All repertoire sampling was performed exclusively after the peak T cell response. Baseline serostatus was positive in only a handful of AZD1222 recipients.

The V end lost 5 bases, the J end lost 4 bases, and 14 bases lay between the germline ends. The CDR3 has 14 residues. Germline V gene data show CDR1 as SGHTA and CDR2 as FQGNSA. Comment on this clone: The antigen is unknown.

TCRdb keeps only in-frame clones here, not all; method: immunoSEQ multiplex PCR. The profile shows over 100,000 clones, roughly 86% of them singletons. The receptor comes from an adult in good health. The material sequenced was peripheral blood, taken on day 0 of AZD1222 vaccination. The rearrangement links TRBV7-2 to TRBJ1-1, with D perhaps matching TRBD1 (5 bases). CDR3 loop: CASSPPWGGTEAFF. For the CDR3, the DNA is TGTGCCAGCAGCCCGCCGTGGGGGGGCACTGAAGCTTTCTTT.